This TCR beta chain was sequenced for a study of long-term antiretroviral therapy in people with HIV. The study, taken as a whole, reports: Clonotypes expanded prior to ART showed repertoire dominance at all sampled time points.

About this clone itself: The antigen is undetermined.

Version v3.0 of the immunoSEQ assay ran at survey level. Sequenced by immunoSEQ multiplex PCR; TCRdb stores in-frame clones only, minus some. This sample yields about 14,000 clones, of which 84% are seen a single time; less than 9.5% belongs to the top ten. The germline V and J ends were trimmed by 0 bases and 1 base, with 10 bases remaining between them. CDR1 is SGHDT, CDR2 YYEEEE, per germline. This CDR3 spans 15 amino acids. The sequence derives from a man younger than 40 with HIV. The chain links TRBV5-6 to TRBJ1-1; tentatively, D is TRBD1 (6 bases). The sequencing here drew on unsorted PBMCs, taken 0.4 years after starting antiretroviral therapy. This chain's CDR3 is CASSLARGRNTEAFF. The CDR3 DNA is TGTGCCAGCAGCTTGGCACGGGGGCGGAACACTGAAGCTTTCTTT.